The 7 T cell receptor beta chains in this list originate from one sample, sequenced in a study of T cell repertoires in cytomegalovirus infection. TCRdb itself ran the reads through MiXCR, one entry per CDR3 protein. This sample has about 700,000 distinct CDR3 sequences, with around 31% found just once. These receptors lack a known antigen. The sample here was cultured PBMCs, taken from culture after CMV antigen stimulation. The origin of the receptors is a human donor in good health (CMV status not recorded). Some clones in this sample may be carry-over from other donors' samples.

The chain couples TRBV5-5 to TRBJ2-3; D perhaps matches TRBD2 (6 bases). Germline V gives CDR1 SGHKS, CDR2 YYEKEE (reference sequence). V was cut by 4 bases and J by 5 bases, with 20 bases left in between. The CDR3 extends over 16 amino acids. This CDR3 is CASSRRLVERLDTQYF. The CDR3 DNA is TGTGCCAGCAGCCGGCGACTAGTCGAGAGGCTAGATACGCAGTATTTT.

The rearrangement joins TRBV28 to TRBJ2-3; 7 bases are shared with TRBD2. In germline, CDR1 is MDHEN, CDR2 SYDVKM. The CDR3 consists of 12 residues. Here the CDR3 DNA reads TGTGCGAGCGGGGCAAACACAGATACGCAGTATTTT. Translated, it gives CASGANTDTQYF.

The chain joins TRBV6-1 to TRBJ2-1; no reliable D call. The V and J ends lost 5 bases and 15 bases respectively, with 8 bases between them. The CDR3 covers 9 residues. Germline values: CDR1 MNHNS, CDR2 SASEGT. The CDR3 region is CASSTPPFF. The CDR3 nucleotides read TGTGCCAGCAGTACCCCCCCGTTCTTC.

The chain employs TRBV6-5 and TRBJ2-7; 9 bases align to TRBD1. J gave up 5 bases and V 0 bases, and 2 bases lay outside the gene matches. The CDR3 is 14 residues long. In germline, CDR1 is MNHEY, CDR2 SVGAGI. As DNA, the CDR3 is TGTGCCAGCAGTTACTCGGGACAGGGAAACGAGCAGTACTTC. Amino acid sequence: CASSYSGQGNEQYF.

The CDR3 spells CASSQGTGSREQYF. CDR3 nucleotides: TGTGCCAGCAGCCAGGGGACAGGTTCGCGGGAGCAGTACTTC. The chain carries TRBV7-9 and TRBJ2-7; TRBD1 matches 8 bases. This CDR3 contains 14 residues. Germline loops: CDR1 SEHNR, CDR2 FQNEAQ (reference sequence). J gave up 7 bases and V 5 bases, and 10 bases lay outside the gene matches.

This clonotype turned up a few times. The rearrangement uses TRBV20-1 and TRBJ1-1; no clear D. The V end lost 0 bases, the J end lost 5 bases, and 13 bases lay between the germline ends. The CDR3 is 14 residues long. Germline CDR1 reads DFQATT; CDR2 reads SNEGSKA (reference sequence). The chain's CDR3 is CSARDSGMGTEAFF. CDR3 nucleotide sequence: TGCAGTGCTAGAGATTCGGGGATGGGAACTGAAGCTTTCTTT.

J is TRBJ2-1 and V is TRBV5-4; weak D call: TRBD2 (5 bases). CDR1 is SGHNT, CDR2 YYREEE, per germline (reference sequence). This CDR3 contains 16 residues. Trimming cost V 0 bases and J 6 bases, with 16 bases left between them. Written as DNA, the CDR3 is TGTGCCAGCAGCTTGGATATGTACCCAACTAGCAATGAGCAGTTCTTC. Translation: CASSLDMYPTSNEQFF.